This is a list of T cell receptor beta chains from one sample in a study of blood T cell repertoires in COVID-19. Sequencing used immunoSEQ multiplex PCR; TCRdb keeps in-frame clones, though not all of them. The sample gives roughly 170,000 clones, more than 65% of which show up once; about a sixth is in the top ten. The specimen was PBMCs or T cells enriched from blood (not recorded which). Receptor source: a man between 60 and 70 years old who had recovered from COVID-19. Each CDR3 is given with its conserved first and last residue. D genes are given only for firm matches. Clone size is shown for a subset of rows, as once, few, many or a class of expanded clone.

v_call: TRBV6-2/TRBV6-3
clone_size: NA
j_call: TRBJ1-6
d_call: NA
cdr3_aa: CASSYDGSSYNSPLHF
cdr3_nt: TGTGCCAGCAGTTACGATGGGAGCTCCTATAATTCACCCCTCCACTTT

v_call: TRBV5-1
clone_size: NA
j_call: TRBJ1-6
d_call: NA
cdr3_aa: CASSLGQEYSPLHF
cdr3_nt: TGCGCCAGCAGCTTGGGGCAGGAATATTCACCCCTCCACTTT

v_call: TRBV7-9
clone_size: NA
j_call: TRBJ1-6
d_call: TRBD1
cdr3_aa: CASRRGTVDNSPLHF
cdr3_nt: TGTGCCAGCAGGCGCGGGACAGTAGATAATTCACCCCTCCACTTT

v_call: TRBV28
clone_size: NA
j_call: TRBJ2-6
d_call: TRBD1
cdr3_aa: CASSFVPWTGRHQAGANVLTF
cdr3_nt: TGTGCCAGCAGTTTCGTACCCTGGACAGGTCGACACCAAGCTGGGGCCAACGTCCTGACTTTC

v_call: TRBV4-2
clone_size: NA
j_call: TRBJ1-6
d_call: NA
cdr3_aa: CASSQERTDNSPLHF
cdr3_nt: TGTGCCAGCAGCCAAGAACGCACAGATAATTCACCCCTCCACTTT

v_call: TRBV28
clone_size: NA
j_call: TRBJ2-7
d_call: TRBD1
cdr3_aa: CASTSRGTRYEQYF
cdr3_nt: TGTGCCAGCACCTCCAGGGGGACACGCTACGAGCAGTACTTC

v_call: TRBV7-8
clone_size: NA
j_call: TRBJ1-1
d_call: NA
cdr3_aa: CASSLEGHSNTEAFF
cdr3_nt: TGTGCCAGCAGCTTAGAGGGACATTCGAACACTGAAGCTTTCTTT

v_call: TRBV5-1
clone_size: NA
j_call: TRBJ2-3
d_call: TRBD2
cdr3_aa: CASSEDGLAGADTQYF
cdr3_nt: TGCGCCAGCAGCGAGGATGGACTAGCGGGGGCGGATACGCAGTATTTT

v_call: TRBV3-1/TRBV3-2
clone_size: few
j_call: TRBJ1-1
d_call: TRBD1
cdr3_aa: CASSLQGDTEAFF
cdr3_nt: TGTGCCAGCAGTCTACAGGGGGACACTGAAGCTTTCTTT

v_call: TRBV10-1
clone_size: NA
j_call: TRBJ1-6
d_call: NA
cdr3_aa: CASPRGNSPLHF
cdr3_nt: TGCGCCAGCCCCCGAGGGAATTCACCCCTCCACTTT

v_call: TRBV5-1
clone_size: NA
j_call: TRBJ1-1
d_call: TRBD1
cdr3_aa: CASSSLVPGQGANSPEAFF
cdr3_nt: TGCGCCAGCAGCTCCCTCGTACCGGGACAGGGGGCGAATTCCCCTGAAGCTTTCTTT

v_call: TRBV10-3
clone_size: NA
j_call: TRBJ1-3
d_call: TRBD1
cdr3_aa: CAISAGQGSGNTIYF
cdr3_nt: TGTGCCATCAGTGCCGGACAGGGCTCTGGAAACACCATATATTTT

v_call: TRBV5-4
clone_size: NA
j_call: TRBJ1-3
d_call: NA
cdr3_aa: CASSLGPGEGNTIYF
cdr3_nt: TGTGCCAGCAGCTTGGGTCCAGGGGAAGGAAACACCATATATTTT

v_call: TRBV24-1
clone_size: many
j_call: TRBJ2-1
d_call: TRBD1
cdr3_aa: CATSAQTGAYNEQFF
cdr3_nt: TGTGCCACCAGTGCGCAGACAGGGGCCTACAATGAGCAGTTCTTC

v_call: TRBV4-1
clone_size: NA
j_call: TRBJ1-1
d_call: TRBD1
cdr3_aa: CASSQITGDTEAFF
cdr3_nt: TGCGCCAGCAGCCAGATAACAGGGGACACTGAAGCTTTCTTT

v_call: TRBV25-1
clone_size: NA
j_call: TRBJ2-7
d_call: NA
cdr3_aa: CASSVGKGDTSYEQYF
cdr3_nt: TGTGCCAGCAGTGTAGGAAAGGGGGATACGTCCTACGAGCAGTACTTC

v_call: TRBV25-1
clone_size: few
j_call: TRBJ1-1
d_call: NA
cdr3_aa: CASSDPKTHTEAFF
cdr3_nt: TGTGCCAGCAGTGATCCTAAAACCCACACTGAAGCTTTCTTT

v_call: TRBV19
clone_size: NA
j_call: TRBJ2-7
d_call: NA
cdr3_aa: CASSGGRTYEQYF
cdr3_nt: TGTGCCAGTAGTGGGGGCCGTACCTACGAGCAGTACTTC

v_call: TRBV6-5
clone_size: NA
j_call: TRBJ2-7
d_call: NA
cdr3_aa: CASSYEPDRGEQYF
cdr3_nt: TGTGCCAGCAGTTATGAGCCGGACCGGGGCGAGCAGTACTTC

v_call: TRBV2
clone_size: few
j_call: TRBJ1-5
d_call: NA
cdr3_aa: CASSANRFSSNQPQHF
cdr3_nt: TGTGCCAGCAGTGCCAACAGGTTTTCAAGCAATCAGCCCCAGCATTTT

v_call: TRBV7-9
clone_size: NA
j_call: TRBJ2-2
d_call: TRBD2
cdr3_aa: CASSYLAGGPNTGELFF
cdr3_nt: TGTGCCAGCAGCTATCTAGCGGGAGGGCCAAACACCGGGGAGCTGTTTTTT

v_call: TRBV29-1
clone_size: NA
j_call: TRBJ1-2
d_call: TRBD1
cdr3_aa: CSSPDRGSGYTF
cdr3_nt: TGCAGCTCACCGGACAGGGGGAGTGGCTACACCTTC

v_call: TRBV6-4
clone_size: NA
j_call: TRBJ2-4
d_call: NA
cdr3_aa: CASSEDQGRVQYF
cdr3_nt: TGTGCCAGCAGCGAGGACCAGGGGAGAGTTCAGTACTTC

v_call: TRBV27
clone_size: NA
j_call: TRBJ2-7
d_call: NA
cdr3_aa: CASSLLGRGVEQYF
cdr3_nt: TGTGCCAGCAGTTTATTGGGCAGGGGCGTGGAGCAGTACTTC

v_call: TRBV5-1
clone_size: few
j_call: TRBJ2-7
d_call: TRBD1
cdr3_aa: CASSTEGPGQGARNEQYF
cdr3_nt: TGCGCCAGCAGCACGGAGGGACCGGGACAGGGGGCGAGGAACGAGCAGTACTTC

v_call: TRBV6-5
clone_size: few
j_call: TRBJ1-6
d_call: NA
cdr3_aa: CASSYGRTVNNSPLHF
cdr3_nt: TGTGCCAGCAGTTACGGGCGGACAGTAAATAATTCACCCCTCCACTTT

v_call: TRBV27
clone_size: NA
j_call: TRBJ2-5
d_call: TRBD2
cdr3_aa: CASASGTSGGQETQYF
cdr3_nt: TGTGCCAGCGCCTCCGGGACTAGCGGGGGGCAAGAGACCCAGTACTTC

v_call: TRBV11-2
clone_size: NA
j_call: TRBJ2-2
d_call: TRBD2
cdr3_aa: CASSSTGTSGSGELFF
cdr3_nt: TGTGCCAGCAGCTCAACAGGGACTAGCGGTTCCGGGGAGCTGTTTTTT

v_call: TRBV7-2
clone_size: NA
j_call: TRBJ2-1
d_call: TRBD2
cdr3_aa: CASSLILPGTGLAGEQFF
cdr3_nt: TGTGCCAGCAGCTTAATCCTTCCGGGGACCGGACTAGCGGGAGAGCAGTTCTTC

v_call: TRBV29-1
clone_size: NA
j_call: TRBJ2-2
d_call: NA
cdr3_aa: CSVGWGDGELFF
cdr3_nt: TGCAGCGTTGGTTGGGGGGACGGGGAGCTGTTTTTT

v_call: TRBV18
clone_size: many
j_call: TRBJ1-2
d_call: NA
cdr3_aa: CASSPPGTNYGYTF
cdr3_nt: TGTGCCAGCTCACCACCGGGCACTAACTATGGCTACACCTTC